This T cell receptor (beta chain) was found in a study of breast tumors, draining lymph nodes, adjacent tissues. Overall study results and limits: Most tumor T cells seemingly derive from lymph node, then expand in tumor. Tumor TCR diversity was below lymph nodes but above nontumor tissue.

Comments on this clonotype: Its specificity is not known.

TCRdb reprocessed the multiplex PCR reads via MiXCR and lists one record per CDR3 protein. The sample contains about 180,000 distinct CDR3 sequences, 30% to 35% of which appear only once. Samples came from axillary lymph nodes draining the breast cancer. The CDR3 loop spans 17 amino acids. Trimming took 0 bases from V and 2 from J; bases not matched to a gene: 9. Germline loops: CDR1 MNHEY, CDR2 SVGAGI. The rearrangement joins TRBV6-5 to TRBJ2-7; 8 bases align to TRBD1. The sequence came from a female donor with breast cancer. Some clones in this sample may be carry-over from other donors' samples. Sequencing was done on a sample of axillary lymph node tissue. The CDR3 coding sequence is TGTGCCAGCAGTTACTCTACCTACCGGGACAGGACCTACGAGCAGTACTTC. Encoded protein: CASSYSTYRDRTYEQYF.